This TCR beta chain was profiled in a study of shared clonotypes between healthy human individuals. CDR1 and CDR2 from the germline V gene are SQVTM and ANQGSEA. The CDR3 spans 14 residues. J was trimmed by 4 bases and V by 6 bases; bases with no gene match: 10. Assay used: immunoSEQ multiplex PCR; TCRdb lists only in-frame clones, some missing. Of 2 million to 2.5 million clones detected, more than 85% appear once; the ten largest clones hold 0.39%. The specimen was naive CD4+ T cells from PBMCs. Subset: CD45RA+ positively selected. The receptor was isolated from a man between 18 and 35 years old in good health. Some clones in this sample may be carry-over from other donors' samples. This sequence joins TRBV29-1 and TRBJ2-3, with 7 bases identical to TRBD2. For the CDR3, the DNA is TGCAGCGTGACCCCCTGGGGGGGACCAGATACGCAGTATTTT. It translates to CSVTPWGGPDTQYF.